The clone carrying this T cell receptor (beta chain) was counted a single time. This record belongs to a study of cytomegalovirus exposure and HLA in healthy donors. Vbeta (60) and Jbeta (13) primers were used in the PCR. Per the study methods: Around 9.9 million shared chains were among the approximately 87 million unique TCR beta chains that a later analysis counted. Libraries were prepared by immunoSEQ multiplex PCR; TCRdb keeps only in-frame clonotypes and omits some of them. V and J calls and clone size come straight from that table; D and trimming were deduced from the DNA. The repertoire consists of approximately 130,000 clones, with around 74% occurring once and the leading ten covering roughly 3.1%. The sample comprised PBMCs. This clonotype was sampled from a man aged 30 to 39 in good health and CMV-seronegative.

The CDR3 sequence is CASRQDSSSGNTIYF. In DNA, the CDR3 is TGTGCCAGCAGGCAAGACAGTTCCTCTGGAAACACCATATATTTT. This chain joins TRBV6-1 and TRBJ1-3; a possible D gene is TRBD1 (5 bases). The CDR3 contains 15 residues. The V and J ends lost 6 bases and 0 bases respectively, with 12 bases between them. Germline values: CDR1 MNHNS, CDR2 SASEGT.